What follows are 2 T cell receptor beta chains derived from one specimen sequenced in a study of blood T cells in healthy people across ages (dated by TCRdb to about 2015). Library generation was performed with 5' RACE. Sequenced using an Illumina HiSeq 2500. The second PCR ran for roughly 7 to 11 cycles and used a J-beta primer mix along with a sample-barcoded 5' primer. TCRdb redid the processing of the public reads, applying fastp at Q25 and MiXCR, and retained in-frame beta chains. Rows matching on CDR3 protein sequence are summarized as one entry with the most common DNA and genes. For this sample the table gives 710,000 or so distinct CDR3 sequences, of which about a third were detected only once. The ten largest clones take up roughly 15% of the sample. Sequenced material: blood. The receptor set was obtained from a woman of 80 years or more in good health. Donor details come from another sample of the same person, matched by shared clones.

This chain connects TRBV11-2 to TRBJ2-7, with TRBD2 identical over 7 bases. The CDR3 totals 15 residues. J gave up 0 bases and V 6 bases, and 8 bases lay outside the gene matches. Per germline, CDR1 SGHAT and CDR2 FQNNGV. The CDR3 is CASRMGGSSSYEQYF. CDR3 in DNA: TGTGCCAGCAGGATGGGGGGGAGTAGCTCCTACGAGCAGTACTTC.

This clonotype was recorded at least ten times. The chain employs TRBV7-3 and TRBJ2-1; TRBD2 matches 8 bases. Germline CDR1 SGHTA, CDR2 FQGTGA. The CDR3 has 15 amino acids. V dropped 5 bases and J dropped 0; count of bases not matched to a gene: 3. CDR3: CASSPSGGSYNEQFF. The CDR3 nucleotides are TGTGCCAGCAGCCCCAGCGGGGGCTCCTACAATGAGCAGTTCTTC.